This TCR beta chain comes out of a study of T cell clonality in common variable immunodeficiency. Data came from immunoSEQ multiplex PCR; TCRdb stores just in-frame clones and leaves some out. This sample includes tens of thousands of clones with no singletons; its ten biggest clones take up about 6.1%. This clone was observed at least ten times. Its antigen is currently unknown. The read stops 3 residues short of the end of the CDR3; the missing end is completed from the germline J gene. The germline V gene has CDR1 DFQATT and CDR2 SNEGSKA (reference sequence). The CDR3 extends over 15 amino acids. Study-wide results and caveats: Common variable immunodeficiency TCR beta sequences reportedly had fewer deletions and N-nucleotide insertions.

The TCR originated in a human donor with common variable immunodeficiency. The sample comprised peripheral blood mononuclear cells. The genes are TRBV20-1 and TRBJ1-2, with D tentatively TRBD1 (6 bases). CDR3 in amino acids: CSARTGGVGKGGYTF. CDR3 DNA, as far as it was read: TGCAGTGCTCGCACGGGGGGCGTCGGGAAGGGAGGC.